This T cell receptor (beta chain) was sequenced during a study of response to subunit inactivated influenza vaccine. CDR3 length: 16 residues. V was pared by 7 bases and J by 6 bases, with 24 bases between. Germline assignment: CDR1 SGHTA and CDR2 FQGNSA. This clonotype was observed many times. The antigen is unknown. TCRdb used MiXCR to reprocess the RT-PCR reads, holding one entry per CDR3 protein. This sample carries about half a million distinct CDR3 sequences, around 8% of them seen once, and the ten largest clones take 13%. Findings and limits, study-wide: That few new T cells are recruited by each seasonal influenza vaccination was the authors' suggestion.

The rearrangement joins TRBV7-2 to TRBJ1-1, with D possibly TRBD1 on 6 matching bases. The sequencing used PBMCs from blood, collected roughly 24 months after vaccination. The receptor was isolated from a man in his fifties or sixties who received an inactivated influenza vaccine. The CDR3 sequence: CASTALRGGRRAEAFF. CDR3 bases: TGTGCCAGCACCGCCCTCCGGGGGGGGCGCAGGGCTGAAGCTTTCTTT.